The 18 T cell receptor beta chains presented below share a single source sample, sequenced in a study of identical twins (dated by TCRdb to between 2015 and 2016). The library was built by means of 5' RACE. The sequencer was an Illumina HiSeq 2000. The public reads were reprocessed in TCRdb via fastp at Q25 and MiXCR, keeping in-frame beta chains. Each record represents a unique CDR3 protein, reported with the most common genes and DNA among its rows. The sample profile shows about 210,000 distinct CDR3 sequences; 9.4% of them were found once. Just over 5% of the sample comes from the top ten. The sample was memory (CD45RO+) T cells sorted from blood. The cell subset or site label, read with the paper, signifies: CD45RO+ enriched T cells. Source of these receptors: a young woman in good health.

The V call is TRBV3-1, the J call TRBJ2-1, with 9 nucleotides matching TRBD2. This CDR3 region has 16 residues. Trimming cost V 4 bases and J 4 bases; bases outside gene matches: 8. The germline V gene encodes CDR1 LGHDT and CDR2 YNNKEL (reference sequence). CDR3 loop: CASSPSPAGGYNEQFF. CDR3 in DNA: TGTGCCAGCAGCCCCTCTCCAGCGGGGGGTTACAATGAGCAGTTCTTC.

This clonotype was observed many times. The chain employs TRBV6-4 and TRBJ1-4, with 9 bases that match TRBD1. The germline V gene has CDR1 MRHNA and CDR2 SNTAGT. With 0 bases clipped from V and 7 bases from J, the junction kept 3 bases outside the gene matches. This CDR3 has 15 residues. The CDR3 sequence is CASSDSTGGFEKLFF. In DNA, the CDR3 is TGTGCCAGCAGTGACTCGACAGGGGGTTTTGAAAAACTGTTTTTT.

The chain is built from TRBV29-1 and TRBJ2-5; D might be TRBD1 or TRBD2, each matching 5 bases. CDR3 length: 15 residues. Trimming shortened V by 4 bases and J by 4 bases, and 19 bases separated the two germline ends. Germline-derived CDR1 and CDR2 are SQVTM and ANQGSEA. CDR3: CSVVGTHLVGETQYF. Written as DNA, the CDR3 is TGCAGCGTTGTGGGGACGCACCTTGTTGGAGAGACCCAGTACTTC.

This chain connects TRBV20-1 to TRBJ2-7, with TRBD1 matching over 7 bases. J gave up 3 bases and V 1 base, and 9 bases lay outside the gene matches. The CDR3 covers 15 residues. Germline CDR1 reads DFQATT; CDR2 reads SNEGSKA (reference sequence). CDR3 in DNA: TGCAGTGCTAGAGGTCAGGGGGTAGACGGCTACGAGCAGTACTTC. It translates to CSARGQGVDGYEQYF.

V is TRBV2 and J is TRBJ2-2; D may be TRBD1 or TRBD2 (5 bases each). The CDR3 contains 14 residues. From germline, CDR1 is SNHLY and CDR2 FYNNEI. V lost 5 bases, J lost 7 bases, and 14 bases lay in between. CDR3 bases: TGTGCCAGCAGTTCCTCGGGGCAGGACGGGGAGCTGTTTTTT. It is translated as CASSSSGQDGELFF.

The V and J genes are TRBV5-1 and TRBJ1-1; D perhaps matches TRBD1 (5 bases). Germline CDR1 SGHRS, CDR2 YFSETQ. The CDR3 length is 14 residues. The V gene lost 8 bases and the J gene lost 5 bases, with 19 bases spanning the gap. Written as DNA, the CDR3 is TGCGCCAGTCGCCTATCAGGGAGGATTACTGAAGCTTTCTTT. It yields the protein CASRLSGRITEAFF.

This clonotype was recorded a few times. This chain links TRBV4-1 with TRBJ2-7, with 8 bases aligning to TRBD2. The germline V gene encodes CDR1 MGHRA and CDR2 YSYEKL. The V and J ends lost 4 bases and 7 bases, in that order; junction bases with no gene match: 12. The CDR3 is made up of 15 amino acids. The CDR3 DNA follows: TGCGCCAGCAGCCCCACGTTAGCGGGGTTAGGTGAGCAGTACTTC. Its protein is CASSPTLAGLGEQYF.

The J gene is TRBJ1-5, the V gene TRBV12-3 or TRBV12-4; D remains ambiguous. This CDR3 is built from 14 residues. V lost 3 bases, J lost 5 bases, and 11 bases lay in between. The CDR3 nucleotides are TGTGCCAGCAGTTTCGACGGGTTAGATCAGCCCCAGCATTTT. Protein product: CASSFDGLDQPQHF.

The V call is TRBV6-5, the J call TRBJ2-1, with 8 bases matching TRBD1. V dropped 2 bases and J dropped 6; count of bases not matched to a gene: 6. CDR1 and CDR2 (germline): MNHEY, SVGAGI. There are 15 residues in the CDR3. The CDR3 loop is CASSYEQGAGNEQFF. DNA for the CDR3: TGTGCCAGCAGTTACGAGCAGGGGGCAGGCAATGAGCAGTTCTTC.

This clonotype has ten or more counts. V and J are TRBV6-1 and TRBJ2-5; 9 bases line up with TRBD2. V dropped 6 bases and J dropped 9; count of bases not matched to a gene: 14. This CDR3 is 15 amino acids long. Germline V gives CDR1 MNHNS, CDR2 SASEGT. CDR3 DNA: TGTGCCAGCAGCCCTCAGACTAGCGGTGTGCGGGCCCAGTACTTC. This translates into CASSPQTSGVRAQYF.

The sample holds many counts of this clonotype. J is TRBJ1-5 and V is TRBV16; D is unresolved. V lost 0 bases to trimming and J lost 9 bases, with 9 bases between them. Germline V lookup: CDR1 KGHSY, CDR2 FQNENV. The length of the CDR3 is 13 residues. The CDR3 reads CASSQSGLTPQHF. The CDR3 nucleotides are TGTGCCAGCAGCCAATCAGGACTAACGCCCCAGCATTTT.

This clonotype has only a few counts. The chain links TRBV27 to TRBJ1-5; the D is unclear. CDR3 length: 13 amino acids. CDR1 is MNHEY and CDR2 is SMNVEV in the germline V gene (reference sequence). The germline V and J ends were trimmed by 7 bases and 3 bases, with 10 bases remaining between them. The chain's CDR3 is CASKPSLNQPQHF. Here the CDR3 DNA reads TGTGCCAGCAAGCCCAGCCTCAATCAGCCCCAGCATTTT.

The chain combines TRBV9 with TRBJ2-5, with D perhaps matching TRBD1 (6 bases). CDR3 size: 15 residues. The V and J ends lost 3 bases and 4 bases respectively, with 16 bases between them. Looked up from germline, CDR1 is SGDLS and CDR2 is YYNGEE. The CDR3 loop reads CASSALQGTGETQYF. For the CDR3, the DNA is TGTGCCAGCAGCGCCCTACAGGGAACGGGAGAGACCCAGTACTTC. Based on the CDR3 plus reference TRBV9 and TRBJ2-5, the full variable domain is DSGVTQTPKHLITATGQRVTLRCSPRSGDLSVYWYQQSLDQGLQFLIQYYNGEERAKGNILERFSAQQFPDLHSELNLSSLELGDSALYFCASSALQGTGETQYFGPGTRLLVL.

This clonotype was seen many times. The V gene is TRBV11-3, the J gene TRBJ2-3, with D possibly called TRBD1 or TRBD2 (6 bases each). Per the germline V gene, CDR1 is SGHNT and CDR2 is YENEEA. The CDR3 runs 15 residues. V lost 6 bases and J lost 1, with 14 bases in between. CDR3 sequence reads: CASRTSGAGTDTQYF. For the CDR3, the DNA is TGTGCCAGCAGAACGTCGGGGGCCGGCACAGATACGCAGTATTTT.

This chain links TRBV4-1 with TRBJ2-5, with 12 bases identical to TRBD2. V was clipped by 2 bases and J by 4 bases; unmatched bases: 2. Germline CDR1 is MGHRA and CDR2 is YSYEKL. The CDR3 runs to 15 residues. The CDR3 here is CASSQRGLAGETQYF. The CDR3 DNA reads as TGCGCCAGCAGCCAACGGGGACTAGCGGGAGAGACCCAGTACTTC.

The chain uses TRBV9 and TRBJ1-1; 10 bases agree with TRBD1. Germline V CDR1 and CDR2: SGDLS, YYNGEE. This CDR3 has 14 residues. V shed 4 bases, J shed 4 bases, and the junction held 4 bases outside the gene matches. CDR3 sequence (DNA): TGTGCCAGCAGCACCTGGACAGGGGGCACTGAAGCTTTCTTT. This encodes CASSTWTGGTEAFF.

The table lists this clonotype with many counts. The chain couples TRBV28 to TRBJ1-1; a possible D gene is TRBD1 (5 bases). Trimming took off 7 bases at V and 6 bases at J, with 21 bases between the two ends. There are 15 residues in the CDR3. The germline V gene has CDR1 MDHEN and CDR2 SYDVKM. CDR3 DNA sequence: TGTGCCAGCAATGGGCAGGGACTGGTCTCGGCTGAAGCTTTCTTT. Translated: CASNGQGLVSAEAFF. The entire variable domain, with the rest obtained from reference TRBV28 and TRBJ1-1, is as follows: DVKVTQSSRYLVKRTGEKVFLECVQDMDHENMFWYRQDPGLGLRLIYFSYDVKMKEKGDIPEGYSVSREKKERFSLILESASTNQTSMYLCASNGQGLVSAEAFFGQGTRLTVV.

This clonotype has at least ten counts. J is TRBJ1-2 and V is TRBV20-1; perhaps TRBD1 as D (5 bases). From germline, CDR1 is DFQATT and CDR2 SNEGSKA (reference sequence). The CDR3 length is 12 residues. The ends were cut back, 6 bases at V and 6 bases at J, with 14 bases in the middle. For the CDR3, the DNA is TGCAGTGCGAGTGCGGACAATGATGGCTACACCTTC. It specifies CSASADNDGYTF.